Presented here are 21 T cell receptor beta chains from one specimen sequenced in a study of long-term antiretroviral therapy in people with HIV. Survey level was the resolution at which the v3.0 immunoSEQ assay ran. Sequencing was performed with immunoSEQ multiplex PCR; in TCRdb, only in-frame clones are kept and a portion is missing. The sample holds fewer than 20,000 clones, about 81% seen once. The starting material was unsorted PBMCs, obtained 0.3 years after starting antiretroviral therapy. The receptor source for this set is a woman between 45 and 60 years old with HIV.

This clone came up a few times. The rearrangement joins TRBV19 to TRBJ2-2; 10 nucleotides match TRBD1. The V gene's germline CDR1 is LNHDA and CDR2 SQIVND (reference sequence). The CDR3 covers 16 residues. V trimming: 4 bases; J trimming: 3 bases; junction bases outside the gene matches: 5. The CDR3 region has the DNA TGTGCCAGTAGTAGTTTTGGGACAGGGGACACCGGGGAGCTGTTTTTT. Protein sequence: CASSSFGTGDTGELFF.

The chain links TRBV5-1 to TRBJ2-7, with 10 positions matching TRBD1. The V gene's germline CDR1 is SGHRS and CDR2 YFSETQ. The length of the CDR3 is 16 residues. Trimming took 3 bases from V and 0 from J; bases not matched to a gene: 6. CDR3 nucleotides: TGCGCCAGCAGCTCGAACCGGGACAGGGGCTCCTACGAGCAGTACTTC. Its translation is CASSSNRDRGSYEQYF.

The CDR3 sequence is CATSRTSPKEVKLFF. For the CDR3, the DNA is TGTGCCACCAGCAGAACCAGCCCCAAGGAGGTAAAACTGTTTTTT. The rearrangement uses TRBV15 and TRBJ1-4; D is undetermined. The V and J ends lost 2 bases and 10 bases respectively, with 17 bases between them. CDR1 LNHNV and CDR2 YYDKDF come from the germline V gene (reference sequence). CDR3 length equals 15 residues.

The V call is TRBV19, the J call TRBJ2-1; D not certain. CDR3 length: 15 residues. V dropped 2 bases and J dropped 4 bases, with 12 bases sitting between them. The germline V gene encodes CDR1 LNHDA and CDR2 SQIVND (reference sequence). The CDR3 region is CASSITSAEYNEQFF. In nucleotides, the CDR3 is TGTGCCAGTAGTATAACGTCCGCGGAATACAATGAGCAGTTCTTC.

V is TRBV5-6 and J is TRBJ2-3, with D hard to call. With 5 bases removed from V and 1 base from J, the gap between germline ends came to 8 bases. This CDR3 has 13 residues. The germline gives CDR1 SGHDT, CDR2 YYEEEE. CDR3 DNA: TGTGCCAGCAGTCCTCTCGGCACAGATACGCAGTATTTT. The encoded protein is CASSPLGTDTQYF.

The chain uses TRBV29-1 and TRBJ1-1; tentative D call: TRBD1 (5 bases). The CDR3 covers 13 residues. The V end lost 4 bases, the J end lost 2 bases, and 11 bases lay between the germline ends. CDR1 and CDR2 from the germline V gene are SQVTM and ANQGSEA. This chain's CDR3 is CSVGAGVNTEAFF. CDR3 coding DNA: TGCAGCGTTGGTGCGGGGGTAAACACTGAAGCTTTCTTT.

The chain combines TRBV6-1 with TRBJ2-7; 7 bases match TRBD1. CDR1 is MNHNS, CDR2 SASEGT, per germline. The J segment lost 9 bases and the V segment lost 6 bases, leaving 11 bases of the junction unmatched. The CDR3 runs 13 residues. CDR3: CASSPGTALGQYV. DNA of the CDR3: TGTGCCAGCAGCCCCGGGACAGCCTTAGGGCAGTACGTC.

The chain couples TRBV5-1 to TRBJ2-7, with 7 bases that match TRBD1. The ends lost 4 bases at V and 5 bases at J; junction bases unmatched: 6. There are 13 residues in the CDR3. Germline-derived CDR1 and CDR2 are SGHRS and YFSETQ. The CDR3 DNA reads TGCGCCAGCAGCCCCGGGACAGTCAACGAGCAGTACGTC. It is translated as CASSPGTVNEQYV.

This sequence joins TRBV19 and TRBJ1-1, with 8 nucleotides matching TRBD1. V dropped 10 bases and J dropped 6; count of bases not matched to a gene: 4. The germline V gene has CDR1 LNHDA and CDR2 SQIVND (reference sequence). There are 11 residues in the CDR3. The CDR3 loop is CAIRTGPEAFF. The CDR3 region has the DNA TGTGCCATCCGGACAGGGCCTGAAGCTTTCTTT.

This clone has more than one count but fewer than ten. The chain couples TRBV6-1 to TRBJ1-5, with 9 nucleotides matching TRBD1. CDR3 length: 13 amino acids. J was trimmed by 4 bases and V by 8 bases; bases with no gene match: 3. Germline assignment: CDR1 MNHNS and CDR2 SASEGT. The CDR3: CASSGTGNQPQHF. The DNA of the CDR3 is TGTGCCAGCTCCGGGACAGGGAATCAGCCCCAGCATTTT.

The genes are TRBV7-6 and TRBJ2-5; no clear D. The CDR3 runs 13 residues. Trimming cost V 4 bases and J 5 bases, with 11 bases left between them. Germline-derived CDR1 and CDR2 are SGHVS and FNYEAQ. In DNA, the CDR3 is TGTGCCAGCAGCTCCCTGAGAGGCGAGACCCAGTACTTC. Its translation: CASSSLRGETQYF.

The chain employs TRBV6-1 and TRBJ1-4, with D uncertain. The CDR3 spans 13 residues. V shed 4 bases and J shed 7 bases, with 10 bases lying between them. The germline V gene encodes CDR1 MNHNS and CDR2 SASEGT. The chain's CDR3 is CASSAPGSEKLFF. For the CDR3, the DNA is TGTGCCAGCAGTGCCCCCGGGAGTGAAAAACTGTTTTTT.

The rearrangement links TRBV4-1 to TRBJ2-3; D unresolved. V lost 4 bases to trimming and J lost 0 bases, with 5 bases between them. Germline CDR1 reads MGHRA; CDR2 reads YSYEKL. The CDR3 consists of 13 residues. CDR3 sequence (DNA): TGCGCCAGCAGCCCGACTAGCACAGATACGCAGTATTTT. Protein: CASSPTSTDTQYF.

The chain recombines TRBV18 with TRBJ1-3; D gene ambiguous. The germline V and J ends were trimmed by 2 bases and 0 bases, with 14 bases remaining between them. Germline assignment: CDR1 KGHSH and CDR2 LQKENI. The CDR3 sequence is 17 residues long. The CDR3 sequence: CASSPRVGADSGNTIYF. The CDR3 DNA sequence: TGTGCCAGCTCACCAAGGGTGGGCGCTGACTCTGGAAACACCATATATTTT.

V and J are TRBV27 and TRBJ1-6; D not certain. With 2 bases removed from V and 9 bases from J, the gap between germline ends came to 11 bases. This CDR3 is built from 14 residues. The germline CDR1 and CDR2 sequences are MNHEY and SMNVEV (reference sequence). CDR3: CASSLGQDLSPLHF. The CDR3 DNA follows: TGTGCCAGCAGTTTAGGCCAGGACCTTTCACCCCTCCACTTT.

J is TRBJ2-5 and V is TRBV2; D unresolved. The CDR3 runs 11 residues. Trimming removed 6 bases from V and 5 bases from J, with 7 bases in between. Looked up from germline, CDR1 is SNHLY and CDR2 is FYNNEI. The CDR3 protein is CASRIGETQYF. The CDR3, as DNA: TGTGCCAGCAGGATCGGGGAGACCCAGTACTTC. Full variable domain (outside the CDR3, taken from reference TRBV2 and TRBJ2-5): EPEVTQTPSHQVTQMGQEVILRCVPISNHLYFYWYRQILGQKVEFLVSFYNNEISEKSEIFDDQFSVERPDGSNFTLKIRSTKLEDSAMYFCASRIGETQYFGPGTRLLVL.

The chain couples TRBV5-8 to TRBJ2-2; D remains unclear. The germline gives CDR1 SGHTS, CDR2 YDEGEE. This CDR3 comprises 16 residues. V lost 9 bases and J lost 6, with 24 bases in between. The CDR3 loop is CATPPPPGARSGELFF. The CDR3 DNA reads TGTGCCACCCCTCCTCCCCCGGGCGCCAGATCCGGGGAGCTGTTTTTT.

V usage is TRBV2 and J usage is TRBJ2-7; TRBD2 aligns across 11 bases. The germline V gene encodes CDR1 SNHLY and CDR2 FYNNEI. This CDR3 is built from 15 residues. The J segment lost 4 bases and the V segment lost 4 bases, leaving 6 bases of the junction unmatched. The CDR3 loop is CASSVGTSGFYEQYV. CDR3 bases: TGTGCCAGCAGTGTTGGGACTAGCGGTTTTTACGAGCAGTACGTC.

This clone was observed a handful of times. The rearrangement joins TRBV18 to TRBJ1-6, with a weak D call TRBD1 (5 bases). This CDR3 is 17 amino acids long. In germline, CDR1 is KGHSH, CDR2 LQKENI. Trimming cost V 4 bases and J 10 bases, with 23 bases left between them. The CDR3 loop reads CASSLRTGTGEYSPLHF. The CDR3 nucleotides are TGTGCCAGCTCACTCCGAACCGGGACTGGCGAGTACTCACCCCTCCACTTT.

This clone was detected a few times. The chain links TRBV10-3 to TRBJ2-3; D not resolved. CDR1 ENHRY and CDR2 SYGVKD come from the germline V gene. The CDR3 has 15 residues. Trimming shortened V by 3 bases and J by 3 bases, and 13 bases separated the two germline ends. DNA of the CDR3: TGTGCCATCAGTGAATCGAAACCTATAACAGATACGCAGTATTTT. This encodes CAISESKPITDTQYF.

The chain joins TRBV30 to TRBJ2-5; D possibly corresponds to TRBD2 (5 bases). Trimming took off 2 bases at V and 0 bases at J, with 7 bases between the two ends. CDR3 size: 13 residues. Germline assignment: CDR1 GTSNPN and CDR2 SVGIG (reference sequence). The CDR3 loop is CAWSPGYQETQYF. Written as DNA, the CDR3 is TGTGCCTGGAGTCCGGGGTACCAAGAGACCCAGTACTTC.